The 32 T cell receptor beta chains in this list originate from one sample, sequenced in a study of T-cell memory formation after mild COVID-19. TCRdb analysed the 5' RACE reads with MiXCR anew, one entry per CDR3 protein. The repertoire includes under 250,000 distinct CDR3 sequences, 15% of them detected once, and 2.1% sits in the top ten. Material for sequencing was PBMCs or a T cell subset sorted from them (not recorded which). Source of these receptors: an adult woman who had mild COVID-19 (a few samples of this study predate the infection). Cell type and time point are not known.

The CDR3 region has the DNA TGTGCCAGCACAGGGGTGAGGAACACTGAAGCTTTCTTT. Its protein is CASTGVRNTEAFF. The chain carries TRBV6-5 and TRBJ1-1; TRBD1 is a possible D gene (6 bases). The V gene lost 7 bases and the J gene lost 1 base, with 10 bases spanning the gap. The CDR3 extends over 13 amino acids. Germline V gene sequence: CDR1 MNHEY, CDR2 SVGAGI.

The genes are TRBV4-2 and TRBJ1-2; possible D gene TRBD1, 6 bases. This CDR3 comprises 14 residues. Germline values: CDR1 LGHNA, CDR2 YNFKEQ. Trimming took off 3 bases at V and 8 bases at J, with 16 bases between the two ends. The DNA for the CDR3 is TGTGCCAGCAGCCACAGGGGCTCGGTAGAAGGCTACACCTTC. It encodes CASSHRGSVEGYTF.

This clonotype was counted a few times. The J gene is TRBJ2-1, the V gene TRBV6-2 or TRBV6-3; 9 bases agree with TRBD2. Germline V lookup: CDR1 MNHEY, CDR2 SVGEGT. Trimming at V came to 7 bases and at J to 6 bases, leaving 4 bases not matched to a gene. The CDR3 sequence is 13 residues long. CDR3 amino acids: CASTIAGVNEQFF. The CDR3 bases are TGTGCCAGCACCATAGCGGGGGTCAATGAGCAGTTCTTC.

This clonotype was observed a handful of times. This chain connects TRBV7-2 to TRBJ1-1; 7 bases are a match to TRBD1. With 5 bases clipped from V and 3 bases from J, the junction kept 9 bases outside the gene matches. The V gene's germline CDR1 is SGHTA and CDR2 FQGNSA. This CDR3 has 15 residues. CDR3 sequence reads: CASSPITGVDTEAFF. DNA of the CDR3: TGTGCCAGCAGCCCCATTACAGGGGTGGACACTGAAGCTTTCTTT. The variable domain in full, completed from reference TRBV7-2 and TRBJ1-1, reads GAGVSQSPSNKVTEKGKDVELRCDPISGHTALYWYRQSLGQGLEFLIYFQGNSAPDKSGLPSDRFSAERTGGSVSTLTIQRTQQEDSAVYLCASSPITGVDTEAFFGQGTRLTVV.

There are a few counts of this clonotype. This rearrangement joins TRBV18 to TRBJ2-7; 10 bases are shared with TRBD1. Germline V gene lookup returns CDR1 KGHSH and CDR2 LQKENI. The V segment lost 3 bases and the J segment 5 bases; nucleotides outside the gene matches: 10. The CDR3 covers 16 residues. The CDR3 spells CASSPPLGQGVDEQYF. The CDR3 nucleotides read TGTGCCAGCTCACCCCCCTTAGGACAGGGGGTTGACGAGCAGTACTTC.

The V call is TRBV20-1, the J call TRBJ2-7, with TRBD2 matching over 11 bases. V was pared by 1 base and J by 4 bases, with 3 bases of the junction left unmatched. The CDR3 runs 14 residues. Germline loops: CDR1 DFQATT, CDR2 SNEGSKA (reference sequence). CDR3 in amino acids: CSARASGRRYEQYF. For the CDR3, the DNA is TGCAGTGCTAGAGCTAGCGGGAGGAGATACGAGCAGTACTTC.

This chain links TRBV29-1 with TRBJ2-7; 9 bases agree with TRBD2. Germline CDR1 and CDR2: SQVTM and ANQGSEA. Trimming took 5 bases from V and 5 from J; bases not matched to a gene: 10. This CDR3 comprises 14 residues. The CDR3 loop reads CSVLISGSMHEQYF. In DNA form, the CDR3 reads TGCAGCGTTTTAATTAGCGGGAGTATGCACGAGCAGTACTTC.

The V gene is TRBV7-8, the J gene TRBJ2-1, with 9 positions matching TRBD1. Per germline, CDR1 SGHVS and CDR2 FQNEAQ. The CDR3 has 15 residues. V lost 6 bases and J lost 8; bases outside the gene matches: 11. The CDR3 sequence: CASRGTGTGFYEQFF. The CDR3 bases are TGTGCCAGCAGGGGCACCGGGACAGGGTTCTATGAGCAGTTCTTC.

This clonotype showed up just a few times. The chain uses TRBV11-2 and TRBJ2-2; D is unresolved. V gave up 4 bases and J gave up 0 bases, with 12 bases separating them. This CDR3 comprises 16 residues. Looked up from germline, CDR1 is SGHAT and CDR2 is FQNNGV. The CDR3 loop reads CASSYQPNANTGELFF. The CDR3 bases are TGTGCCAGCAGCTACCAGCCCAACGCGAACACCGGGGAGCTGTTTTTT.

This clonotype was observed a handful of times. The V gene is TRBV20-1, the J gene TRBJ2-7; TRBD1 aligns across 7 bases. Germline assignment: CDR1 DFQATT and CDR2 SNEGSKA (reference sequence). The ends lost 3 bases at V and 0 bases at J; junction bases unmatched: 8. The CDR3 contains 15 residues. The CDR3 DNA is TGCAGTGCTAGGGAGACAGGGCTCAGCTCCTACGAGCAGTACTTC. The encoded protein is CSARETGLSSYEQYF.

J is TRBJ1-2 and V is TRBV6-1; 9 bases agree with TRBD1. Looked up from germline, CDR1 is MNHNS and CDR2 is SASEGT. This CDR3 is built from 14 residues. V shed 7 bases, J shed 6 bases, and the junction held 9 bases outside the gene matches. The chain's CDR3 is CASKGTGNWDGYTF. The CDR3 DNA reads as TGTGCCAGCAAGGGGACAGGGAATTGGGATGGCTACACCTTC.

This clonotype has only a few counts. J is TRBJ2-7 and V is TRBV7-2, with D maybe TRBD1 (5 bases). Between the trimmed V and J ends, which lost 0 bases and 4 bases, there was a span of 19 bases. This CDR3 comprises 17 residues. CDR1 and CDR2 from the germline V gene are SGHTA and FQGNSA. The CDR3: CASSLATGIWEPYEQYF. CDR3 coding DNA: TGTGCCAGCAGCTTAGCCACAGGTATTTGGGAACCGTACGAGCAGTACTTC.

This clonotype has ten or more counts. The chain joins TRBV7-6 to TRBJ2-5; D perhaps matches TRBD2 (5 bases). The CDR3 has 15 residues. CDR1 SGHVS and CDR2 FNYEAQ come from the germline V gene. The ends were cut back, 1 base at V and 4 bases at J, with 13 bases in the middle. For the CDR3, the DNA is TGTGCCAGCAGCTTAGAGGCCCCCAGCGGAGAGACCCAGTACTTC. Its protein product is CASSLEAPSGETQYF. Full variable domain (missing parts from reference TRBV7-6 and TRBJ2-5): GAGVSQSPRYKVTKRGQDVALRCDPISGHVSLYWYRQALGQGPEFLTYFNYEAQQDKSGLPNDRFSAERPEGSISTLTIQRTEQRDSAMYRCASSLEAPSGETQYFGPGTRLLVL.

The chain couples TRBV10-3 to TRBJ2-3; D unclear. This CDR3 has 11 amino acids. Trimming shortened V by 6 bases and J by 4 bases, and 5 bases separated the two germline ends. Germline V gene sequence: CDR1 ENHRY, CDR2 SYGVKD. The CDR3 bases are TGTGCCATCAGCCCGGCAGATACGCAGTATTTT. The encoded protein is CAISPADTQYF.

This clonotype was counted between two and nine times. The chain is built from TRBV4-1 and TRBJ1-6, with a possible D match to TRBD1 (5 bases). Deletions cut 0 bases from V and 9 bases from J, with 12 bases between. CDR1 and CDR2 (germline): MGHRA, YSYEKL. There are 15 residues in the CDR3. CDR3 in amino acids: CASSQERQGVSPLHF. CDR3 in DNA: TGCGCCAGCAGCCAAGAAAGGCAGGGTGTTTCACCCCTCCACTTT.

This clonotype was detected a few times. Here the CDR3 reads CASSLQGSREQYF. The CDR3 DNA reads as TGTGCCAGCAGCCTACAGGGGTCCCGGGAGCAGTACTTC. The chain carries TRBV5-5 and TRBJ2-7, with 7 bases fitting TRBD1. Germline V gene data show CDR1 as SGHKS and CDR2 as YYEKEE (reference sequence). V shed 4 bases, J shed 7 bases, and the junction held 8 bases outside the gene matches. The CDR3 loop spans 13 amino acids.

Concerning this clonotype: The germline gene is not matched at one end of the junction; a read error may be the cause. V usage is TRBV5-1 and J usage is TRBJ1-1; no clear D. The CDR3 is 14 amino acids. The germline V gene has CDR1 SGHRS and CDR2 YFSETQ. CDR3: CASSLITDYTEVFF. CDR3 nucleotide sequence: TGCGCCAGCAGCTTGATCACGGACTACACTGAAGTTTTCTTT.

Notes on this clonotype: A single base separates this from a much larger clone, so it may be a read error. This chain links TRBV5-1 with TRBJ2-7, with 8 bases that match TRBD1. The germline V gene has CDR1 SGHRS and CDR2 YFSETQ. There are 15 residues in the CDR3. J was trimmed by 6 bases and V by 7 bases; bases with no gene match: 15. This CDR3 is CASREGQAGNSEQYF. CDR3 coding DNA: TGCGCCAGCCGAGAGGGACAGGCGGGCAACTCCGAGCAGTACTTC.

Ten or more counts support this clonotype. The chain carries TRBV7-9 and TRBJ1-2; 7 nucleotides agree with TRBD1. CDR3 length: 14 amino acids. Germline V gives CDR1 SEHNR, CDR2 FQNEAQ (reference sequence). Germline trimming cut 2 bases from V and 3 bases from J; bases unmatched to any gene: 3. The DNA for the CDR3 is TGTGCCAGCAGCTTAAACAGGGGAGACTATGGCTACACCTTC. It encodes CASSLNRGDYGYTF.

The J gene is TRBJ2-2, the V gene TRBV7-9; tentatively, D is TRBD2 (5 bases). This CDR3 is 14 amino acids long. The ends were cut back, 5 bases at V and 4 bases at J, with 11 bases in the middle. Germline CDR1 and CDR2: SEHNR and FQNEAQ (reference sequence). CDR3 sequence: CASSQDFLTGELFF. The DNA for the CDR3 is TGTGCCAGCAGCCAGGACTTTCTCACCGGGGAGCTGTTTTTT.

The genes are TRBV6-5 and TRBJ2-7, with 11 bases identical to TRBD2. Trimming at V came to 0 bases and at J to 0 bases, leaving 1 base not matched to a gene. Germline V gene data show CDR1 as MNHEY and CDR2 as SVGAGI. The CDR3 is 16 residues long. This CDR3 reads CASSYSGLADSYEQYF. The CDR3 region has the DNA TGTGCCAGCAGTTACTCGGGACTAGCGGACTCCTACGAGCAGTACTTC.

There are a few counts of this clonotype. The chain employs TRBV2 and TRBJ2-3, with 13 bases identical to TRBD2. CDR1 SNHLY and CDR2 FYNNEI come from the germline V gene. The CDR3 has 16 residues. V trimming: 8 bases; J trimming: 2 bases; junction bases outside the gene matches: 7. The CDR3 protein is CASRKGTSGVTDTQYF. CDR3 nucleotide sequence: TGTGCCAGCCGTAAAGGGACTAGCGGGGTCACAGATACGCAGTATTTT.

J is TRBJ2-1 and V is TRBV7-3; the match to TRBD2 covers 8 bases. There are 14 residues in the CDR3. J was trimmed by 5 bases and V by 2 bases; bases with no gene match: 2. Per the germline V gene, CDR1 is SGHTA and CDR2 is FQGTGA. The CDR3 DNA reads as TGTGCCAGCAGCTTAGGGCGGGAGGACAATGAGCAGTTCTTC. Translation: CASSLGREDNEQFF.

The J gene is TRBJ2-3, the V gene TRBV7-3, with D hard to call. With 3 bases removed from V and 2 bases from J, the gap between germline ends came to 12 bases. CDR3 length: 15 residues. Per the germline V gene, CDR1 is SGHTA and CDR2 is FQGTGA. The DNA for the CDR3 is TGTGCCAGCAGCTTTGGAAGCGCCTCCACAGATACGCAGTATTTT. Protein sequence: CASSFGSASTDTQYF. Complete variable domain (other parts from reference TRBV7-3 and TRBJ2-3): GAGVSQTPSNKVTEKGKYVELRCDPISGHTALYWYRQSLGQGPEFLIYFQGTGAADDSGLPNDRFFAVRPEGSVSTLKIQRTERGDSAVYLCASSFGSASTDTQYFGPGTRLTVL.

This chain uses TRBV19 with TRBJ2-5; 11 positions agree with TRBD1. V shed 4 bases and J 4 bases; nucleotides not matched to a gene: 8. The CDR3 totals 16 residues. Germline V gene data show CDR1 as LNHDA and CDR2 as SQIVND (reference sequence). The CDR3 sequence is CASSTPMGQGGETQYF. In DNA, the CDR3 is TGTGCCAGTAGTACCCCCATGGGACAGGGGGGAGAGACCCAGTACTTC.

A single count supports this clonotype. The chain has TRBV7-2 and TRBJ2-2; 16 nucleotides align to TRBD2. CDR3 length equals 18 residues. Germline V gene sequence: CDR1 SGHTA, CDR2 FQGNSA. After removal of 2 bases from V and 8 bases from J, the junction contained 8 bases not matched to a gene. CDR3 protein: CASSLTGTSGRAAGELFF. The CDR3 coding sequence is TGTGCCAGCAGCTTAACCGGGACTAGCGGGAGGGCAGCAGGGGAGCTGTTTTTT.

The rearrangement links TRBV7-8 to TRBJ2-7; 11 positions agree with TRBD1. CDR1 and CDR2 (germline): SGHVS, FQNEAQ. V trimming: 0 bases; J trimming: 1 base; junction bases outside the gene matches: 14. The CDR3 extends over 20 amino acids. CDR3 DNA sequence: TGTGCCAGCAGCTTAGCGGGACAGGGGGTCACCTTAAGGCCATCCTACGAGCAGTACTTC. Residues: CASSLAGQGVTLRPSYEQYF. Looking up the rest from reference TRBV7-8 and TRBJ2-7 gives the full variable domain: GAGVSQSPRYKVAKRGQDVALRCDPISGHVSLFWYQQALGQGPEFLTYFQNEAQLDKSGLPSDRFFAERPEGSVSTLKIQRTQQEDSAVYLCASSLAGQGVTLRPSYEQYFGPGTRLTVT.

The chain couples TRBV19 to TRBJ2-7; D perhaps matches TRBD1 (5 bases). CDR1 LNHDA and CDR2 SQIVND come from the germline V gene (reference sequence). This CDR3 has 12 residues. Trimming pared 9 bases from V and 0 bases from J, leaving 9 bases between. The DNA for the CDR3 is TGTGCCAGGCGACAGCACTCCTACGAGCAGTACTTC. As protein: CARRQHSYEQYF.

CDR3 amino acids: CASSSRRGGEKLFF. CDR3 nucleotide sequence: TGTGCCAGCAGCTCCCGGAGGGGTGGAGAAAAACTGTTTTTT. J is TRBJ1-4 and V is TRBV7-9, with D perhaps TRBD1 (5 bases). V lost 4 bases to trimming and J lost 8 bases, with 14 bases between them. This CDR3 has 14 residues. Germline V gene sequence: CDR1 SEHNR, CDR2 FQNEAQ (reference sequence).

CDR3 protein: CASSPRTGEDGYTF. CDR3 nucleotides: TGTGCCAGCTCACCACGGACAGGTGAGGATGGCTACACCTTC. The rearrangement uses TRBV18 and TRBJ1-2, with 7 bases that match TRBD1. Trimming at V came to 1 base and at J to 6 bases, leaving 5 bases not matched to a gene. The CDR3 has 14 residues. The V gene's germline CDR1 is KGHSH and CDR2 LQKENI.

V is TRBV5-6 and J is TRBJ1-1, with D uncertain. Germline values: CDR1 SGHDT, CDR2 YYEEEE. This CDR3 has 14 amino acids. V was shortened by 0 bases and J by 1 base, with 7 bases between the two germline ends. CDR3 bases: TGTGCCAGCAGCTTGGTTTCCGCGAACACTGAAGCTTTCTTT. Translating gives CASSLVSANTEAFF. Supplemented by reference TRBV5-6 and TRBJ1-1, the full variable domain reads DAGVTQSPTHLIKTRGQQVTLRCSPKSGHDTVSWYQQALGQGPQFIFQYYEEEERQRGNFPDRFSGHQFPNYSSELNVNALLLGDSALYLCASSLVSANTEAFFGQGTRLTVV.

This clonotype was observed many times. The V and J genes are TRBV12-3 or TRBV12-4 and TRBJ2-7; 9 positions agree with TRBD2. There are 14 residues in the CDR3. With 3 bases clipped from V and 0 bases from J, the junction kept 0 bases outside the gene matches. The CDR3, as DNA: TGTGCCAGCAGTTTTAGCGGGAGCTCCTACGAGCAGTACTTC. It specifies CASSFSGSSYEQYF.